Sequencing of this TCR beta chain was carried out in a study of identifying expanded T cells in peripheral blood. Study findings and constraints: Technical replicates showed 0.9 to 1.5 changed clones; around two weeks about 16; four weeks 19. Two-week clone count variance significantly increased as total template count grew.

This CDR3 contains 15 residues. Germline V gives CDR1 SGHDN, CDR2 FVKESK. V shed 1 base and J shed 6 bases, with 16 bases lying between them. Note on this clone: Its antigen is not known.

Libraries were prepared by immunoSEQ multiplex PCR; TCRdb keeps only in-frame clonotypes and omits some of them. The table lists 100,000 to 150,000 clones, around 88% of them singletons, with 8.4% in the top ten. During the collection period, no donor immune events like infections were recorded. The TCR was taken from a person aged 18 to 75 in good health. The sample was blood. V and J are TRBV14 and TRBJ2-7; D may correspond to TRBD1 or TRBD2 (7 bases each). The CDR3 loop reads CASSQAAGGDFEQYF. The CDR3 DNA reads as TGTGCCAGCAGCCAAGCCGCAGGGGGGGACTTCGAGCAGTACTTC.